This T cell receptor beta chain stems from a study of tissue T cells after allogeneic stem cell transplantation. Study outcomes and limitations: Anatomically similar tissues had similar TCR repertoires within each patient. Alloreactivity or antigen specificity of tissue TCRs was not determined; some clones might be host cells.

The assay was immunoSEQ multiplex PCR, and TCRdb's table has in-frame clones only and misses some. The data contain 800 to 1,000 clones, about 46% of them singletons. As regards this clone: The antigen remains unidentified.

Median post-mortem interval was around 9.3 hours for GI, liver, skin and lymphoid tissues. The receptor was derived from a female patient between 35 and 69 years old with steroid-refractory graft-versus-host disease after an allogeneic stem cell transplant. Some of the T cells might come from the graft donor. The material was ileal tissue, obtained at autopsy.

CDR3 coding DNA: TGTGCCAGCAGCACGAAACTAAGGGGCGGTGAAGCTTTCTTT. Protein: CASSTKLRGGEAFF. The genes are TRBV28 and TRBJ1-1, with TRBD1 as a possible D gene (5 bases). Trimming cost V 6 bases and J 7 bases, with 18 bases left between them. Germline V gene lookup returns CDR1 MDHEN and CDR2 SYDVKM. The CDR3 runs 14 residues.